This T cell receptor beta chain was identified in a study of response to subunit inactivated influenza vaccine. TCRdb passed the RT-PCR reads through MiXCR, listing each CDR3 protein once. The sample lists under 800,000 distinct CDR3 sequences, more than 11% occurring once. The ends were cut back, 5 bases at V and 1 base at J, with 9 bases in the middle. The CDR3 runs to 12 residues. Germline CDR1 DFQATT, CDR2 SNEGSKA (reference sequence). This sample comprised PBMCs from blood, obtained 14 to 15 days before vaccination. V gene TRBV20-1 combines with J gene TRBJ2-7; D is unclear. This receptor was obtained from a man in his forties or fifties who received an inactivated influenza vaccine. The CDR3 sequence is CSAGILSYEQYF. CDR3 nucleotides: TGCAGTGCTGGGATCTTATCCTACGAGCAGTACTTC.